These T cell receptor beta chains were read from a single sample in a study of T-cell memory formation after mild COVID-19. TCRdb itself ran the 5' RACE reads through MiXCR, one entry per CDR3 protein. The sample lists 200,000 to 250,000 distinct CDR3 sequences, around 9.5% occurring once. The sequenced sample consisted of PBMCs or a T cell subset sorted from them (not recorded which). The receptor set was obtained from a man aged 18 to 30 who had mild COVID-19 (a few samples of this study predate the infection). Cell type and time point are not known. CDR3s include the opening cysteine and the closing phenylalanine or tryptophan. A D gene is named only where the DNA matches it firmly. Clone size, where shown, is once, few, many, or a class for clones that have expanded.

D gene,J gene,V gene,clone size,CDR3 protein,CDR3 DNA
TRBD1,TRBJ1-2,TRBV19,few,CASSWDSVYGYTF,TGTGCCAGTAGCTGGGACAGTGTGTATGGCTACACCTTC
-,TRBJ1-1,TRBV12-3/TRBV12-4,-,CATAKLPDTEAFF,TGTGCCACCGCGAAGTTGCCCGACACTGAAGCTTTCTTT
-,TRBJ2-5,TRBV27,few,CASSLSRGVQETQYF,TGTGCCAGCAGTTTAAGTCGCGGGGTACAAGAGACCCAGTACTTC
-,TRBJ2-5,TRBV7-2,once,CASSLSRTEETQYF,TGTGCCAGCAGCTTATCTCGGACGGAAGAGACCCAGTACTTC
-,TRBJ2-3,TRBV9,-,CASSDREDTQYF,TGTGCCAGCAGCGACCGTGAAGATACGCAGTATTTT
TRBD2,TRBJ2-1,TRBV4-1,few,CASGWGGNEQFF,TGCGCCAGCGGATGGGGGGGCAATGAGCAGTTCTTC
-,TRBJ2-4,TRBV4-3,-,CASSQDGWAKNIQYF,TGCGCCAGCAGCCAAGACGGGTGGGCCAAAAACATTCAGTACTTC
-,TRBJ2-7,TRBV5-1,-,CASSLDGLSYEQYF,TGCGCCAGCAGCTTGGACGGTCTCTCCTACGAGCAGTACTTC
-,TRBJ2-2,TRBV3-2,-,CASKFFWSYTGELFF,TGTGCCAGCAAGTTTTTCTGGTCCTACACCGGGGAGCTGTTTTTT
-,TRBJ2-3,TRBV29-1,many,CSVTGQGPGTDTQYF,TGCAGCGTCACGGGGCAGGGGCCTGGCACAGATACGCAGTATTTT
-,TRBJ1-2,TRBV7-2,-,CASSFGPANYGYTF,TGTGCCAGCAGCTTCGGTCCAGCTAACTATGGCTACACCTTC
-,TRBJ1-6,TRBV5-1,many,CASSEGRLNSPLHF,TGCGCCAGCAGCGAGGGACGGCTTAATTCACCCCTCCACTTT
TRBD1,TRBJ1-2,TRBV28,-,CASSLKTGLGGYTF,TGTGCCAGCAGTCTGAAGACAGGGTTGGGGGGCTACACCTTC
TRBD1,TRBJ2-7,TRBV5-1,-,CASSLGQGANEQYF,TGCGCCAGCAGCTTGGGTCAGGGGGCCAACGAGCAGTACTTC
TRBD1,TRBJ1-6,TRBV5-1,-,CASSTNSAGQNNSPLHF,TGCGCCAGCAGCACCAATAGCGCGGGACAGAATAATTCACCCCTCCACTTT
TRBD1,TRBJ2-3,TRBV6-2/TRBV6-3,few,CASSSATQGDHTQYF,TGTGCCAGCAGTTCTGCGACCCAGGGGGACCATACGCAGTATTTT
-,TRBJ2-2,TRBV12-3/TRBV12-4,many,CASITGQEGRELFF,TGTGCCAGCATTACCGGACAGGAGGGCCGGGAGCTGTTTTTT
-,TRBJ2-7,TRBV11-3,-,CASSLREDEQYF,TGTGCCAGCAGCTTAAGGGAGGACGAGCAGTACTTC
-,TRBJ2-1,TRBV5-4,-,CASSSPGAGDEQFF,TGTGCCAGCAGCTCCCCAGGGGCAGGAGATGAGCAGTTCTTC
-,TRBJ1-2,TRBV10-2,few,CASTDGGYGYTF,TGCGCCAGCACGGACGGGGGCTATGGCTACACCTTC
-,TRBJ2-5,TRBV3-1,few,CASSRRPREETQYF,TGTGCCAGCAGCCGTAGACCCAGAGAAGAGACCCAGTACTTC
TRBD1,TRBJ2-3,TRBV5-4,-,CASSRDRSADTQYF,TGTGCCAGCAGCCGGGACAGGAGTGCAGATACGCAGTATTTT
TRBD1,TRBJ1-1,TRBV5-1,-,CASSLGGTANTEAFF,TGCGCCAGCAGCTTGGGCGGGACAGCGAACACTGAAGCTTTCTTT
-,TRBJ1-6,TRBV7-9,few,CASSPRTESPLHF,TGTGCCAGCAGCCCGCGGACAGAATCACCCCTCCACTTT
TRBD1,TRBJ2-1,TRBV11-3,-,CASSSTPGQGYEQFF,TGTGCCAGCAGCTCCACCCCGGGACAGGGCTATGAGCAGTTCTTC
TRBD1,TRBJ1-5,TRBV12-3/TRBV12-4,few,CASSFRDSSYSNQPQHF,TGTGCCAGCAGTTTCCGGGACAGTTCCTATAGCAATCAGCCCCAGCATTTT
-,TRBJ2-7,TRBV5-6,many,CASSLQGAYEQYF,TGTGCCAGCAGCTTGCAGGGAGCCTACGAGCAGTACTTC
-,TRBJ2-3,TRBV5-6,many,CASSDRRYTQYF,TGTGCCAGCAGCGATCGGAGGTATACGCAGTATTTT
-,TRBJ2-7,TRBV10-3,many,CAISAGQGDTYEQYF,TGTGCCATCAGTGCAGGCCAGGGCGACACCTACGAGCAGTACTTC
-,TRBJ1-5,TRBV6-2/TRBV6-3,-,CASSYSGVDQPQHF,TGTGCCAGCAGTTACTCAGGTGTAGACCAGCCCCAGCATTTT
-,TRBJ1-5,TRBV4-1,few,CASSQHLGGAQPQHF,TGCGCCAGCAGCCAGCACCTGGGAGGAGCTCAGCCCCAGCATTTT
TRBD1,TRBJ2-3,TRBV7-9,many,CASILQGSTDTQYF,TGTGCCAGCATCCTACAGGGGTCGACAGATACGCAGTATTTT
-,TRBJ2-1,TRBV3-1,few,CASSLTGSNEQFF,TGTGCCAGCAGCCTCACGGGCTCTAATGAGCAGTTCTTC
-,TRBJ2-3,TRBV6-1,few,CASSESGIRTDTQYF,TGTGCCAGCAGTGAGTCGGGGATCCGCACAGATACGCAGTATTTT
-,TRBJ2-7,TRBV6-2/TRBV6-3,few,CASSRPGLAGSYEQYF,TGTGCCAGCAGTCGCCCGGGACTGGCGGGATCCTACGAGCAGTACTTC
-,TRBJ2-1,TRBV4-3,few,CASSQELRVGEQFF,TGCGCCAGCAGCCAAGAGCTCAGGGTTGGTGAGCAGTTCTTC
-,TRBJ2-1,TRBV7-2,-,CASSLAREVTNEQFF,TGTGCCAGCAGCTTAGCCAGGGAAGTTACCAATGAGCAGTTCTTC
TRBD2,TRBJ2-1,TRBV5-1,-,CASSLAAGWAINEQFF,TGCGCCAGCAGCTTGGCAGCGGGGTGGGCAATCAATGAGCAGTTCTTC
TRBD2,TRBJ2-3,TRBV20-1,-,CSARPFEASGADTQYF,TGCAGTGCTAGACCCTTTGAGGCTAGCGGGGCTGATACGCAGTATTTT
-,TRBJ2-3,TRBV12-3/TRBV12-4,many,CASSSLATDTQYF,TGTGCCAGCAGTTCCTTAGCGACAGATACGCAGTATTTT